The present T cell receptor beta chain was sequenced within a study of blood T cell repertoires in COVID-19. The wider study: COVID-19 samples collected from the United States, Italy and Spain covered acute and convalescent phases. The analysed material was cDNA or gDNA that came from T cells, B-cell-depleted T cells, or PBMCs.

How the authors handled the data: Estimates of nucleated cell counts were drawn from the amplification of reference gene primers. Method: immunoSEQ multiplex PCR; TCRdb's copy keeps in-frame clones and lacks some. D and trimming come from the DNA, and the V and J calls and clone size come from that table. Altogether 150,000 to 200,000 clones are present, about 82% being singletons, with the ten largest covering 6.5%. From germline, CDR1 is GTSNPN and CDR2 SVGIG (reference sequence). This CDR3 has 11 residues. V lost 2 bases to trimming and J lost 9 bases, with 8 bases between them. This chain connects TRBV30 to TRBJ1-5; D is ambiguous. This receptor was obtained from a man between 65 and 85 years old with active or convalescent COVID-19. The material sequenced was peripheral blood. CDR3 amino acids: CAWSREGPQHF. CDR3 DNA sequence: TGTGCCTGGAGTCGGGAAGGGCCCCAGCATTTT. Full variable domain (rest looked up from reference TRBV30 and TRBJ1-5): SQTIHQWPATLVQPVGSPLSLECTVEGTSNPNLYWYRQAAGRGLQLLFYSVGIGQISSEVPQNLSASRPQDRQFILSSKKLLLSDSGFYLCAWSREGPQHFGDGTRLSIL.